The 11 T cell receptor beta chains reported below all come from one sample, sequenced in a study of technical replicates of blood from a few donors. Sequencing was performed with immunoSEQ multiplex PCR; in TCRdb, only in-frame clones are kept and a portion is missing. The repertoire holds around 76,000 clones, with 80% to 95% as singletons. Material for sequencing was T cells isolated from PBMCs. Receptor source: a human donor in good health.

The rearrangement links TRBV27 to TRBJ2-2, with 12 bases fitting TRBD1. Looked up from germline, CDR1 is MNHEY and CDR2 is SMNVEV (reference sequence). V lost 6 bases and J lost 4; bases outside the gene matches: 9. This CDR3 has 17 amino acids. The CDR3 nucleotides read TGTGCCAGCAGCCGCCCCGGGACAGGGGGCCTCACCGGGGAGCTGTTTTTT. As protein: CASSRPGTGGLTGELFF.

The V gene is TRBV29-1, the J gene TRBJ2-3; D remains ambiguous. V dropped 6 bases and J dropped 4 bases, with 11 bases sitting between them. CDR1 is SQVTM and CDR2 is ANQGSEA in the germline V gene. The CDR3 sequence is 12 residues long. The CDR3 region is CSVKSGPDTQYF. The DNA of the CDR3 is TGCAGCGTCAAGAGTGGTCCAGATACGCAGTATTTT.

The chain uses TRBV28 and TRBJ2-2, with 7 bases lining up with TRBD1. CDR3 length: 15 amino acids. V shed 6 bases and J 4 bases; nucleotides not matched to a gene: 8. CDR1 and CDR2 (germline): MDHEN, SYDVKM. The CDR3 reads CASSRGLGITGELFF. DNA for the CDR3: TGTGCCAGCAGCAGGGGGTTAGGTATCACCGGGGAGCTGTTTTTT.

The chain combines TRBV30 with TRBJ2-5, with 7 bases matching TRBD1. V was pared by 3 bases and J by 5 bases, with 9 bases of the junction left unmatched. This CDR3 is 14 amino acids long. Germline lookup yields CDR1 GTSNPN and CDR2 SVGIG (reference sequence). The chain's CDR3 is CAWSNRGIRETQYF. CDR3 sequence (DNA): TGTGCCTGGAGCAACAGGGGTATTAGGGAGACCCAGTACTTC.

V is TRBV4-1 and J is TRBJ2-1, with TRBD1 identical over 10 bases. The junction had 10 bases not matched to a gene; V was cut back by 4 bases and J by 4 bases. Germline CDR1 and CDR2: MGHRA and YSYEKL. This CDR3 comprises 17 residues. The CDR3 region has the DNA TGCGCCAGCAGCCCTTACTTCCCGGGACAGGGGTACAATGAGCAGTTCTTC. As protein: CASSPYFPGQGYNEQFF.

This clone turned up a few times. The chain carries TRBV18 and TRBJ1-1, with D perhaps TRBD1 (6 bases). This CDR3 has 14 residues. V was clipped by 4 bases and J by 1 base, with 10 bases between them. Germline CDR1 and CDR2: KGHSH and LQKENI. The CDR3, as DNA: TGTGCCAGCTCACGGAGACAGGAGAACACTGAAGCTTTCTTT. It codes for CASSRRQENTEAFF.

The J gene is TRBJ2-3, the V gene TRBV5-6; TRBD1 aligns across 10 bases. CDR1 is SGHDT and CDR2 is YYEEEE in the germline V gene. V lost 7 bases to trimming and J lost 3 bases; unmatched junction nucleotides: 5. The CDR3 is 14 residues long. The CDR3 here is CASLGQGWTDTQYF. The CDR3, as DNA: TGTGCCAGCCTGGGACAGGGGTGGACAGATACGCAGTATTTT.

The chain uses TRBV7-6 and TRBJ2-4; the match to TRBD1 covers 7 bases. Looked up from germline, CDR1 is SGHVS and CDR2 is FNYEAQ. V lost 5 bases to trimming and J lost 6 bases; unmatched junction nucleotides: 7. The length of the CDR3 is 14 residues. The CDR3 DNA is TGTGCCAGCAGCCCAGAAGACAGGGCAAACATTCAGTACTTC. It encodes CASSPEDRANIQYF.

The chain is built from TRBV6-1 and TRBJ2-7; D is unclear. V was cut by 5 bases and J by 3 bases, with 11 bases left in between. The CDR3 covers 13 residues. The germline V gene has CDR1 MNHNS and CDR2 SASEGT. The CDR3 sequence is CASSQDNLYEQYF. CDR3 sequence (DNA): TGTGCCAGCAGTCAAGACAACCTCTACGAGCAGTACTTC.

This sequence joins TRBV11-3 and TRBJ2-7, with 7 bases aligning to TRBD1. The V segment lost 5 bases and the J segment 3 bases; nucleotides outside the gene matches: 1. The germline gives CDR1 SGHNT, CDR2 YENEEA. This CDR3 is 12 amino acids long. CDR3 sequence: CASSAGGYEQYF. The CDR3 region has the DNA TGTGCCAGCAGCGCAGGGGGCTACGAGCAGTACTTC.

This chain joins TRBV6-1 and TRBJ2-5; 10 bases align to TRBD2. J was trimmed by 13 bases and V by 2 bases; bases with no gene match: 7. Germline loops: CDR1 MNHNS, CDR2 SASEGT. The CDR3 sequence is 13 residues long. The CDR3: CASSENLAGESYF. The CDR3 DNA reads TGTGCCAGCAGTGAAAATCTAGCGGGAGAATCGTACTTC.